This entry lists 20 T cell receptor beta chains sequenced from one sample in a study of blood T cells in healthy people across ages. A second PCR of about 7 to 11 cycles used a sample-barcoded 5' primer and a J-beta primer mix. In TCRdb, the 5' RACE reads were re-called with MiXCR into one record per CDR3 protein. This sample carries more than 650,000 distinct CDR3 sequences, about 20% of them seen once, and the ten largest clones take about 22%. Sequenced material: blood. These receptors all stem from a man between 65 and 79 years old in good health.

The rearrangement joins TRBV12-3 or TRBV12-4 to TRBJ2-7, with no clear D. This CDR3 is 15 amino acids long. Trimming removed 3 bases from V and 1 base from J, with 13 bases in between. CDR3 protein: CASSFETYGSYEQYF. CDR3 in DNA: TGTGCCAGCAGTTTTGAAACGTACGGATCCTACGAGCAGTACTTC.

Regarding this clonotype: Mismatch with germline at one junction end may stem from a read error. The chain has TRBV5-6 and TRBJ2-3; D is undetermined. CDR1 and CDR2 from the germline V gene are SGHDT and YYEEEE. The CDR3 spans 13 residues. Here the CDR3 reads CASSFNLVDAQYF. CDR3 bases: TGTGCCAGCAGCTTCAATCTGGTAGATGCGCAGTATTTT.

The table lists this clonotype with a few counts. The J gene is TRBJ1-6, the V gene TRBV28; 8 bases align to TRBD1. CDR3 length: 14 residues. Trimming took 6 bases from V and 8 from J; bases not matched to a gene: 6. CDR1 and CDR2 from the germline V gene are MDHEN and SYDVKM. The CDR3 region has the DNA TGTGCCAGCAGCGAGGACAGGGCCCATTCACCCCTCCACTTT. Translation: CASSEDRAHSPLHF.

This sequence joins TRBV7-2 and TRBJ2-3, with 7 bases aligning to TRBD2. CDR1 is SGHTA and CDR2 is FQGNSA in the germline V gene. The CDR3 is 16 residues long. The ends lost 4 bases at V and 4 bases at J; junction bases unmatched: 11. CDR3 DNA: TGTGCCAGCAGCTCCGAGCCTAGCGGAGGCCCAGATACGCAGTATTTT. This encodes CASSSEPSGGPDTQYF.

J is TRBJ1-2 and V is TRBV12-3 or TRBV12-4; the D is unclear. This CDR3 spans 14 amino acids. V was trimmed by 2 bases and J by 6 bases, leaving 13 bases between them. The CDR3 sequence: CASSLSVQVDGYTF. CDR3 DNA: TGTGCCAGCAGTTTATCCGTTCAGGTGGATGGCTACACCTTC.

This clonotype was seen only a few times. The chain employs TRBV7-2 and TRBJ2-5, with TRBD2 identical over 7 bases. The length of the CDR3 is 15 residues. Germline CDR1 SGHTA, CDR2 FQGNSA. V gave up 1 base and J gave up 5 bases; unmatched junction bases: 7. Here the CDR3 DNA reads TGTGCCAGCAGCTTAGGGGGAGGGCCGGAGGAGACCCAGTACTTC. It yields the protein CASSLGGGPEETQYF.

The V call is TRBV6-5, the J call TRBJ2-6, with a possible D match to TRBD1 (5 bases). Trimming removed 6 bases at V and 0 bases at J, with 9 bases between. Per germline, CDR1 MNHEY and CDR2 SVGAGI. The CDR3 length is 15 residues. CDR3 nucleotides: TGTGCCAGCAGCCGACAGTTCTCTGGGGCCAACGTCCTGACTTTC. Its protein is CASSRQFSGANVLTF.

V and J are TRBV12-3 or TRBV12-4 and TRBJ2-1; D call uncertain. The CDR3 spans 13 residues. The V end lost 3 bases, the J end lost 5 bases, and 8 bases lay between the germline ends. The CDR3, as DNA: TGTGCCAGCAGTTTTTATCTGGACAATGAGCAGTTCTTC. Protein product: CASSFYLDNEQFF.

As regards this clonotype: A junction end diverges from the germline sequence, so it may reflect a read error. The genes are TRBV24-1 and TRBJ1-2; 9 bases are a match to TRBD1. CDR3 length: 15 amino acids. The germline V gene encodes CDR1 KGHDR and CDR2 SFDVKD. The CDR3 sequence is CATSDPGQGRNGYTF. The DNA of the CDR3 is TGCGCCACCAGTGATCCCGGACAGGGGAGGAATGGCTACACCTTC.

This clonotype appeared once. This chain joins TRBV9 and TRBJ2-1; 8 bases match TRBD2. Trimming took 6 bases from V and 8 from J; bases not matched to a gene: 16. CDR3 size: 16 residues. Germline V gene data show CDR1 as SGDLS and CDR2 as YYNGEE. The CDR3 nucleotides are TGTGCCAGCAAACCCCAGACCGGGGGGGCCTGGGATGAGCAGTTCTTC. The encoded protein is CASKPQTGGAWDEQFF.

CDR3 amino acids: CSARDTRTDTQYF. In nucleotides, the CDR3 is TGCAGTGCTAGGGACACCCGCACAGATACGCAGTATTTT. This chain joins TRBV20-1 and TRBJ2-3; weak D call: TRBD1 (5 bases). Germline V lookup: CDR1 DFQATT, CDR2 SNEGSKA (reference sequence). Trimming cost V 3 bases and J 1 base, with 8 bases left between them. This CDR3 is built from 13 residues.

This sequence joins TRBV6-5 and TRBJ2-2; the D gene could be TRBD1 or TRBD2 (6 bases each). Trimming pared 0 bases from V and 3 bases from J, leaving 14 bases between. The CDR3 length is 17 residues. Per germline, CDR1 MNHEY and CDR2 SVGAGI. The CDR3 sequence is CASSYSTGRRDTGELFF. CDR3 nucleotide sequence: TGTGCCAGCAGTTACTCTACAGGGAGGCGGGACACCGGGGAGCTGTTTTTT.

This rearrangement joins TRBV20-1 to TRBJ1-2; tentatively, D is TRBD1 (6 bases). Trimming removed 8 bases at V and 8 bases at J, with 24 bases between. The length of the CDR3 is 14 residues. The germline CDR1 and CDR2 sequences are DFQATT and SNEGSKA (reference sequence). CDR3 sequence reads: CSPRVRGRLEGYTF. The CDR3 DNA reads TGCAGTCCCCGGGTCAGGGGTCGACTCGAGGGCTACACCTTC.

This clonotype was counted only a few times. J is TRBJ2-7 and V is TRBV7-2, with 9 bases identical to TRBD1. The length of the CDR3 is 15 residues. V shed 5 bases and J 3 bases; nucleotides not matched to a gene: 8. The germline CDR1 and CDR2 sequences are SGHTA and FQGNSA. CDR3 coding DNA: TGTGCCAGCAGCCTACAGGGGGCTATAGGCTACGAGCAGTACTTC. This gives the protein CASSLQGAIGYEQYF.

This clonotype was seen repeatedly, ten times or more. The J gene is TRBJ2-4, the V gene TRBV11-1; D unclear. The ends were cut back, 5 bases at V and 0 bases at J, with 17 bases in the middle. The CDR3 spans 17 residues. CDR1 and CDR2 from the germline V gene are SGHAT and FQDESV (reference sequence). The CDR3 DNA reads TGTGCCAGCAGCCCAGACGCCCGGTGGGGAGCCAAAAACATTCAGTACTTC. It yields the protein CASSPDARWGAKNIQYF.

V gene TRBV20-1 combines with J gene TRBJ1-4; 9 bases line up with TRBD1. Germline lookup yields CDR1 DFQATT and CDR2 SNEGSKA (reference sequence). V trimming: 5 bases; J trimming: 5 bases; junction bases outside the gene matches: 3. This CDR3 spans 13 amino acids. For the CDR3, the DNA is TGCAGTGCTTGGGACAGGGAAAATGAAAAACTGTTTTTT. Translated: CSAWDRENEKLFF.

This clonotype was picked up a small number of times. The V and J genes are TRBV20-1 and TRBJ2-1; the D gene could be TRBD1 or TRBD2 (5 bases each). The CDR3 contains 17 residues. The V gene's germline CDR1 is DFQATT and CDR2 SNEGSKA (reference sequence). Trimming cost V 0 bases and J 3 bases, with 18 bases left between them. The CDR3 loop reads CSARDPRRDGIYNEQFF. CDR3 nucleotides: TGCAGTGCTAGAGACCCACGCCGGGACGGAATCTACAATGAGCAGTTCTTC.

This clonotype has only a few counts. The genes are TRBV20-1 and TRBJ2-3; TRBD2 matches at 8 bases. CDR3 length: 16 residues. Looked up from germline, CDR1 is DFQATT and CDR2 is SNEGSKA (reference sequence). V lost 6 bases and J lost 1; bases outside the gene matches: 12. CDR3 coding DNA: TGCAGTGCCCCGGCCAGCGGGGGACCCGGCACAGATACGCAGTATTTT. As protein: CSAPASGGPGTDTQYF.

This clonotype was detected a few times. The rearrangement joins TRBV6-5 to TRBJ1-1; TRBD1 is a possible D gene (5 bases). This CDR3 is 14 amino acids long. Germline V gene data show CDR1 as MNHEY and CDR2 as SVGAGI. With 6 bases removed from V and 3 bases from J, the gap between germline ends came to 14 bases. CDR3 DNA sequence: TGTGCCAGCAGGACCCCAGGGAAGGACACTGAAGCTTTCTTT. Amino acids: CASRTPGKDTEAFF.

This chain joins TRBV20-1 and TRBJ1-1; TRBD1 is a possible D gene (6 bases). CDR3 length: 14 residues. Germline values: CDR1 DFQATT, CDR2 SNEGSKA (reference sequence). Trimming shortened V by 2 bases and J by 1 base, and 11 bases separated the two germline ends. CDR3 amino acids: CSARPGAWNTEAFF. CDR3 DNA: TGCAGTGCTAGACCGGGGGCGTGGAACACTGAAGCTTTCTTT.